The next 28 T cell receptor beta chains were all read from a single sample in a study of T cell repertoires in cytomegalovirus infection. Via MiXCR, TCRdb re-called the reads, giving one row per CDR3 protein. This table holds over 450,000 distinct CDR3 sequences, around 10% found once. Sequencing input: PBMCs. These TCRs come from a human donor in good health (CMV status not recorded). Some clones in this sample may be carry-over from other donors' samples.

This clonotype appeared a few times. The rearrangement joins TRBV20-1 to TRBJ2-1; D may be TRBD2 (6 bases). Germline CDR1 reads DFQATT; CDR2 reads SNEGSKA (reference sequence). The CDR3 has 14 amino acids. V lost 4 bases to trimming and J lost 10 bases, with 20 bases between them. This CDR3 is CSANTGTHNGEQFF. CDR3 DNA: TGCAGTGCTAATACCGGGACTCACAATGGAGAGCAGTTCTTC.

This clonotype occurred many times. The CDR3 spells CSAWDRLSTDTQYF. CDR3 DNA: TGCAGTGCTTGGGACAGGCTCAGCACAGATACGCAGTATTTT. The chain combines TRBV20-1 with TRBJ2-3; 8 bases map to TRBD1. J was trimmed by 0 bases and V by 5 bases; bases with no gene match: 4. This CDR3 contains 14 residues. Germline loops: CDR1 DFQATT, CDR2 SNEGSKA (reference sequence).

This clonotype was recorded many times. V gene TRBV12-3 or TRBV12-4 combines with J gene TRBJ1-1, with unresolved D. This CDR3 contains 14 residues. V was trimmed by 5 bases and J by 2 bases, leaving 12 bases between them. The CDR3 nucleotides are TGTGCCAGCAGTCCTACCCACTTCAACACTGAAGCTTTCTTT. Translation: CASSPTHFNTEAFF.

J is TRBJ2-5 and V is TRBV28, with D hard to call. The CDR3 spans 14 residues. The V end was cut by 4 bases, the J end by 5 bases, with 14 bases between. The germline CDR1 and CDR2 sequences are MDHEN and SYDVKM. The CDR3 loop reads CASSSRNSVETQYF. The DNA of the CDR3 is TGTGCCAGCAGTTCCCGAAATTCGGTGGAGACCCAGTACTTC.

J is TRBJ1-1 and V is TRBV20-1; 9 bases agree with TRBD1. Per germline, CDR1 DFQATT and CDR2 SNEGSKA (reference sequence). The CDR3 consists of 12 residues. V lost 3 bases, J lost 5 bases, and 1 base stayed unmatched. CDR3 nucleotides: TGCAGTGCTAGGACAGGGGGTACTGAAGCTTTCTTT. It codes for CSARTGGTEAFF.

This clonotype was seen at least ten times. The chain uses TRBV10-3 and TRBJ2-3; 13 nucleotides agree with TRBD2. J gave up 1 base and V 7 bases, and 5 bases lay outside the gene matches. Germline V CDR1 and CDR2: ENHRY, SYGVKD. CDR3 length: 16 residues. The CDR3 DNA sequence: TGTGCCATCACTAACGGACTAGCGGGGGGCACAGATACGCAGTATTTT. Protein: CAITNGLAGGTDTQYF.

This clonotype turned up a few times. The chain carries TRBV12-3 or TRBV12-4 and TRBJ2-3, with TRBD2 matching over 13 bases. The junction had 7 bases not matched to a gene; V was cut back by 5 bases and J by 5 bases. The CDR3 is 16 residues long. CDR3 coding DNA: TGTGCCAGCAGTCCGCGACTAGCGGGGGGTCGAGATACGCAGTATTTT. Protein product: CASSPRLAGGRDTQYF.

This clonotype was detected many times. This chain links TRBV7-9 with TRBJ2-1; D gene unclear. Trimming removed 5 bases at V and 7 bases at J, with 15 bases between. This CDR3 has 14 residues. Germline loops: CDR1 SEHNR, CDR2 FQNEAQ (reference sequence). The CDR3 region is CASSPVLAGNEQFF. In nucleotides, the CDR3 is TGTGCCAGCAGCCCAGTATTGGCCGGGAATGAGCAGTTCTTC.

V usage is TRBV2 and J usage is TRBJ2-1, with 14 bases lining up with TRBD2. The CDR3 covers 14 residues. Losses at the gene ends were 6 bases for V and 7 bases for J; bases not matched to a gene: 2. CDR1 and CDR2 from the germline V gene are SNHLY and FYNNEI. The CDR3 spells CASSGLAGGNEQFF. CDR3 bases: TGTGCCAGCAGCGGACTAGCGGGGGGAAATGAGCAGTTCTTC.

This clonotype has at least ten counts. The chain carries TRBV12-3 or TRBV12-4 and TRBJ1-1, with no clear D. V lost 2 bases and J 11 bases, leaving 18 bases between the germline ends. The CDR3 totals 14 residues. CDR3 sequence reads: CASSLMATLTWAFF. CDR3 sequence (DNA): TGTGCCAGCAGTTTAATGGCAACGCTCACTTGGGCTTTCTTT.

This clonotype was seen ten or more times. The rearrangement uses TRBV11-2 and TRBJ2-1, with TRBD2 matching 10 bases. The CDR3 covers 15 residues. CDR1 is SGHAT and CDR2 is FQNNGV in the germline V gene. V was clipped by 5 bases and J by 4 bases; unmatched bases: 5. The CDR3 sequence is CASSPSSGGYNEQFF. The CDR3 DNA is TGTGCCAGCAGCCCATCTAGCGGGGGTTACAATGAGCAGTTCTTC.

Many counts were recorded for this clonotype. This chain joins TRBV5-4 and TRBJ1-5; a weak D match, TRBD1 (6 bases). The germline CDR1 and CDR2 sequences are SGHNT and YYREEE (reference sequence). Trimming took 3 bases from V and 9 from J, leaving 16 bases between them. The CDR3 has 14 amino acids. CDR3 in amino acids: CASSSDSSVGPQHF. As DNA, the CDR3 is TGTGCCAGCAGCTCGGACAGTTCGGTAGGGCCCCAGCATTTT.

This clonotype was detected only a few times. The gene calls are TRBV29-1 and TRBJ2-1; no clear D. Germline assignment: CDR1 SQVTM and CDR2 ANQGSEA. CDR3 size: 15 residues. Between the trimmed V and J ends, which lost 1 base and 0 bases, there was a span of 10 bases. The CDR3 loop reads CSVEGRRSSYNEQFF. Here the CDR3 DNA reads TGCAGCGTTGAAGGTCGGCGGAGCTCCTACAATGAGCAGTTCTTC.

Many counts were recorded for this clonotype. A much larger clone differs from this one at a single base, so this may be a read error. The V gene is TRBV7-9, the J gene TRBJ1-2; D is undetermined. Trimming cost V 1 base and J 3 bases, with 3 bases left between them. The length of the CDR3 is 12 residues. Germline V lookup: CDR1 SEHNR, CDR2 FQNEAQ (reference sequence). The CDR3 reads CASSLDDYGYTF. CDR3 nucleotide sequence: TGTGCCAGCAGCTTAGACGACTATGGCTACACCTTC.

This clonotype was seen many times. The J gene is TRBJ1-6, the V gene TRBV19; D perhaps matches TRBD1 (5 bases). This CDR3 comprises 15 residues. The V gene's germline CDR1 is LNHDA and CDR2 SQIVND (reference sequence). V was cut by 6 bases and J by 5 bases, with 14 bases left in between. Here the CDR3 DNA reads TGTGCCAGTAGCATCCAAGGGGCCAATAATTCACCCCTCCACTTT. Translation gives CASSIQGANNSPLHF.

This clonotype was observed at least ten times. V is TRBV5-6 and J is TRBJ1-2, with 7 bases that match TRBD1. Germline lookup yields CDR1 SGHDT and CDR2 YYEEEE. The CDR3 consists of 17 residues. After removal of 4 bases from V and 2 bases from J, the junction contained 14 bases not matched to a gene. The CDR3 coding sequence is TGTGCCAGCAGCCGCATATATTTGGGACAGCAGAACTATGGCTACACCTTC. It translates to CASSRIYLGQQNYGYTF. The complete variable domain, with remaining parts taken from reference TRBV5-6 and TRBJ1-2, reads DAGVTQSPTHLIKTRGQQVTLRCSPKSGHDTVSWYQQALGQGPQFIFQYYEEEERQRGNFPDRFSGHQFPNYSSELNVNALLLGDSALYLCASSRIYLGQQNYGYTFGSGTRLTVV.

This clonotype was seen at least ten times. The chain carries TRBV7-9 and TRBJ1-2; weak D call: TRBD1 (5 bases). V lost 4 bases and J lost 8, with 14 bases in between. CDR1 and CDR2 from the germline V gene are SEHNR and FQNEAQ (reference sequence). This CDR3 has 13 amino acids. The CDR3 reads CASSSAGPWGYTF. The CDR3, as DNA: TGTGCCAGCAGCTCGGCAGGGCCCTGGGGCTACACCTTC.

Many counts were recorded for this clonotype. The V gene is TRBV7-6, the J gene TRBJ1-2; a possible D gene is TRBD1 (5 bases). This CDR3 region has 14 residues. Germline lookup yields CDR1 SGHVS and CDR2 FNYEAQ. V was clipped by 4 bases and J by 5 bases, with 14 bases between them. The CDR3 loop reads CASSSPGLRYGYTF. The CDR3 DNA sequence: TGTGCCAGCAGCTCTCCAGGGCTGCGGTATGGCTACACCTTC.

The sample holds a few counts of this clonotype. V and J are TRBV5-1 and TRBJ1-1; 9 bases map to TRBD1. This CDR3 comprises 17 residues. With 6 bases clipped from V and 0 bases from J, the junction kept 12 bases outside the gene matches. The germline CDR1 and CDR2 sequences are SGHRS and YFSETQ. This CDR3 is CASTNPAGQGMNTEAFF. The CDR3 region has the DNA TGCGCCAGCACCAATCCGGCCGGACAGGGGATGAACACTGAAGCTTTCTTT.

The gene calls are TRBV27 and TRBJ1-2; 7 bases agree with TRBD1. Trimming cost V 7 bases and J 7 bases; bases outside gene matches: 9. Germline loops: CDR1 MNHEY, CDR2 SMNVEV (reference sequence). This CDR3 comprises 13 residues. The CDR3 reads CASTTAGTAGYTF. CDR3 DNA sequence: TGTGCCAGCACCACAGCCGGGACAGCTGGCTACACCTTC.

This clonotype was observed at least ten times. This chain's CDR3 is CSAFQTGYAGNTIYF. CDR3 sequence (DNA): TGCAGTGCCTTCCAGACAGGATATGCTGGAAACACCATATATTTT. The chain uses TRBV20-1 and TRBJ1-3; possibly TRBD1 for D (6 bases). This CDR3 is built from 15 residues. Trimming cost V 6 bases and J 2 bases, with 17 bases left between them. CDR1 and CDR2 from the germline V gene are DFQATT and SNEGSKA (reference sequence).

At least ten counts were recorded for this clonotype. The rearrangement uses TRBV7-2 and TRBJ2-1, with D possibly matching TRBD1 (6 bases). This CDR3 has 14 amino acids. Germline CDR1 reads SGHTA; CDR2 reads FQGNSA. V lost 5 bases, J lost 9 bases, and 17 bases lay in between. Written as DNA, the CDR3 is TGTGCCAGCAGCCTACGAGACAGGCGATCTGAGCAGTTCTTC. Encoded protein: CASSLRDRRSEQFF.

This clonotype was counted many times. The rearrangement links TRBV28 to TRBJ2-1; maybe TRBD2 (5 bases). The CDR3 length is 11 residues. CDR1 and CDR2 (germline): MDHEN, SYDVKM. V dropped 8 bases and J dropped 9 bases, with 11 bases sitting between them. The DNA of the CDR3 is TGTGCCAGCTTGGACGGGATTGAGCAGTTCTTC. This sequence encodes CASLDGIEQFF.

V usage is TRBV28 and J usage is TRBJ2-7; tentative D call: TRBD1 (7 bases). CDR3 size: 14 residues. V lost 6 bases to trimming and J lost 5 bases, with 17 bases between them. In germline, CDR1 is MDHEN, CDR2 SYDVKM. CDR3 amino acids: CASSLPAGGNEQYF. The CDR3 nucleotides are TGTGCCAGCAGCCTCCCGGCAGGGGGGAACGAGCAGTACTTC.

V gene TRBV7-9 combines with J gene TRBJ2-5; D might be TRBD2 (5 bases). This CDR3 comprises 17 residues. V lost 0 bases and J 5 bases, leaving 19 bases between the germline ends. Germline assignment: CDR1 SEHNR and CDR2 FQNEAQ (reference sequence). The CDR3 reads CASSLARSLANRETQYF. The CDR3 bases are TGTGCCAGCAGCTTAGCGCGATCTCTAGCAAATAGGGAGACCCAGTACTTC.

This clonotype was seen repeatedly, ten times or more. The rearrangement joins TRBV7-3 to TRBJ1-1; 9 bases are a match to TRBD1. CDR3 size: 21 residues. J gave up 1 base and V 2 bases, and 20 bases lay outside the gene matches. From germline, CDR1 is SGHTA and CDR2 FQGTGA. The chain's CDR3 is CASSLYPLTSGQGVANTEAFF. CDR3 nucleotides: TGTGCCAGCAGCTTATACCCACTTACCTCGGGACAGGGAGTAGCGAACACTGAAGCTTTCTTT.

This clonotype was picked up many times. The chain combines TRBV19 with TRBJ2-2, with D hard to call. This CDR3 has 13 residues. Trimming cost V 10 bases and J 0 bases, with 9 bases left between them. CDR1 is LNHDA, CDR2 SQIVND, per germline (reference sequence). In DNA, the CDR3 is TGTGCCACCGAGGCACCGAACACCGGGGAGCTGTTTTTT. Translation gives CATEAPNTGELFF.

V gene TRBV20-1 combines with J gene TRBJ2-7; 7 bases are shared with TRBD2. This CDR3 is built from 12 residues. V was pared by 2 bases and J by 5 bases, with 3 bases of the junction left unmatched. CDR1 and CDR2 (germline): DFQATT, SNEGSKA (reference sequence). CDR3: CSARKTSDEQYF. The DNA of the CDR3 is TGCAGTGCTAGAAAAACTAGCGACGAGCAGTACTTC.